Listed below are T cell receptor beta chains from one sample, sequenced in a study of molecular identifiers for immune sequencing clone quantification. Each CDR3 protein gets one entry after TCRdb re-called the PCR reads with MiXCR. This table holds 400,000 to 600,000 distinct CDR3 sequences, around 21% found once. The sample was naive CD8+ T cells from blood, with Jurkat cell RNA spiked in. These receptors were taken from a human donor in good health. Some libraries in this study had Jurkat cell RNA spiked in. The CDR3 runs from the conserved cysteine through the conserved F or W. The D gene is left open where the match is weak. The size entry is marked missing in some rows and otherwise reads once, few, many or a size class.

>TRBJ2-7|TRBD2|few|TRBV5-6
TGTGCCAGCAGCTTGGAACTAGCGGGAGCAGTTAACTACGAGCAGTACTTC
CASSLELAGAVNYEQYF
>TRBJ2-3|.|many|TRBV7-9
TGTGCCTACTACGAGGGATTTAGCACAGATACGCAGTATTTT
CAYYEGFSTDTQYF
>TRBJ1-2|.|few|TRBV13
TGTGCCAGCAGCTCCGGACACATTAAGTACTATGGCTACACCTTC
CASSSGHIKYYGYTF
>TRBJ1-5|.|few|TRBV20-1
TGCAGTGCTAAGGACAGAGTTAGCAATCAGCCCCAGCATTTT
CSAKDRVSNQPQHF
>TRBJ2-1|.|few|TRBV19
TGTGCCAGTAGTATAGATCAGGGTACCGGTGAGCAGTTCTTC
CASSIDQGTGEQFF
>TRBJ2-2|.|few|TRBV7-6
TGTGCCAGCAGCTTGGAGATAGGGACCGGGGAGCTGTTTTTT
CASSLEIGTGELFF
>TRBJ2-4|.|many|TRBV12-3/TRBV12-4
TGTGCCAGCAGTTTTGGCCTAGCCAAAAACATTCAGTACTTC
CASSFGLAKNIQYF
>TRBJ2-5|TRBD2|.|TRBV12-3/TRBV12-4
TGTGCCAGCCTCCCCTCCAGCGGGGTTAGAGAGACCCAGTACTTC
CASLPSSGVRETQYF
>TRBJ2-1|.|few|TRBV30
TGTGCCTGGAGTGTACTCTGGAATGAGCAGTTCTTC
CAWSVLWNEQFF
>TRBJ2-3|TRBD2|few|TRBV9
TGTGCCAGCAGCCTTGGACTAGCGGGAGTTTTGAATACGCAGTATTTT
CASSLGLAGVLNTQYF
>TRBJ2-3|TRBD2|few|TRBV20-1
TGCAGTGCCCCTGGGGGTGTACTAGCGGGAGTAGGGCCTAGCACAGATACGCAGTATTTT
CSAPGGVLAGVGPSTDTQYF
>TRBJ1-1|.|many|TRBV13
TGTGCCAGCAGCCCTCGAGGGGGGGATGAAGCTTTCTTT
CASSPRGGDEAFF
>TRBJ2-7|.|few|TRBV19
TGTGCCAGTAGTGTCGGGTCCCTCGCCGAGCAGTACTTC
CASSVGSLAEQYF
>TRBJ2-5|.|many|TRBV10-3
TGTGCCATCAGTGAGCCCACCCAGATTGAAGAGACCCAGTACTTC
CAISEPTQIEETQYF
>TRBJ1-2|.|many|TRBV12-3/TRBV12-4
TGTGCCAGCAGTTTAGAAGGGCTGGACTATGGCTACACCTTC
CASSLEGLDYGYTF
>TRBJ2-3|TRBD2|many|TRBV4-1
TGCGCCAGCAGCCAAGTTACCGGGACTAGCGGGATAACAGATACGCAGTATTTT
CASSQVTGTSGITDTQYF
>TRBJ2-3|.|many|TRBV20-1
TGCAGCGTTGATTTAACGGGATCCCTCACAGATACGCAGTATTTT
CSVDLTGSLTDTQYF